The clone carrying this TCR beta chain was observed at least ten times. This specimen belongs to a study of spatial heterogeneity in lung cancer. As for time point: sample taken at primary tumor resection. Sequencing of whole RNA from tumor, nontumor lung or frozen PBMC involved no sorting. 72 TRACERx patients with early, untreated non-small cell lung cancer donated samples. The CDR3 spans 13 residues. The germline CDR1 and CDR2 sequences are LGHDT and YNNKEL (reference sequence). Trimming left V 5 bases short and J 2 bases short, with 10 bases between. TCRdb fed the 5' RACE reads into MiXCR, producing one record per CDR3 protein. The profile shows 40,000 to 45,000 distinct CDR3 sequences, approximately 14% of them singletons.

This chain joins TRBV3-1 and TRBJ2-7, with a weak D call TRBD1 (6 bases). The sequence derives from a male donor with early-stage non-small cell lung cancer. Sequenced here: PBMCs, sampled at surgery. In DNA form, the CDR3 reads TGTGCCAGCAGCAACAGGGCCCCCTACGAGCAGTACTTC. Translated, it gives CASSNRAPYEQYF.